Presented here are 24 T cell receptor beta chains from one specimen sequenced in a study of cytomegalovirus exposure and HLA in healthy donors. PCR employed 60 Vbeta and 13 Jbeta primers. The repertoire was sequenced with immunoSEQ multiplex PCR; TCRdb's copy has only in-frame clones and lacks some. Among around 64,000 clones, 86% were seen once, and the ten largest hold approximately 1.9%. Sequencing input: PBMCs. Receptor source: a woman in her thirties in good health and CMV-seronegative.

V and J are TRBV19 and TRBJ1-2; 10 nucleotides match TRBD1. Germline V CDR1 and CDR2: LNHDA, SQIVND (reference sequence). The length of the CDR3 is 16 residues. J gave up 1 base and V 6 bases, and 8 bases lay outside the gene matches. The CDR3 region is CASRPGQGRFNYGYTF. CDR3 DNA sequence: TGTGCCAGTAGGCCGGGACAGGGGCGATTTAACTATGGCTACACCTTC. The entire variable domain, with the rest obtained from reference TRBV19 and TRBJ1-2, is as follows: DGGITQSPKYLFRKEGQNVTLSCEQNLNHDAMYWYRQDPGQGLRLIYYSQIVNDFQKGDIAEGYSVSREKKESFPLTVTSAQKNPTAFYLCASRPGQGRFNYGYTFGSGTRLTVV.

V usage is TRBV7-8 and J usage is TRBJ2-7; TRBD2 matches at 9 bases. The ends lost 2 bases at V and 7 bases at J; junction bases unmatched: 9. The CDR3 spans 15 residues. Germline CDR1 reads SGHVS; CDR2 reads FQNEAQ. The CDR3 protein is CASSLIPSGIREQYF. CDR3 DNA: TGTGCCAGCAGCTTAATCCCTAGCGGGATAAGGGAGCAGTACTTC.

V gene TRBV9 combines with J gene TRBJ1-3; 8 nucleotides agree with TRBD1. Germline CDR1 and CDR2: SGDLS and YYNGEE. The V segment lost 2 bases and the J segment 4 bases; nucleotides outside the gene matches: 5. The CDR3 extends over 15 amino acids. CDR3 bases: TGTGCCAGCAGCGTGACAGGGGCGAAAGGAAACACCATATATTTT. Amino acid sequence: CASSVTGAKGNTIYF.

J is TRBJ1-2 and V is TRBV5-6, with unresolved D. CDR3 length: 14 amino acids. CDR1 is SGHDT and CDR2 is YYEEEE in the germline V gene. Between the trimmed V and J ends, which lost 0 bases and 8 bases, there was a span of 14 bases. CDR3 loop: CASSLGAVVSGYTF. The CDR3 DNA follows: TGTGCCAGCAGCTTGGGAGCAGTCGTTAGCGGCTACACCTTC.

This clone was detected once. This sequence joins TRBV7-9 and TRBJ2-5; no clear D. CDR1 and CDR2 (germline): SEHNR, FQNEAQ (reference sequence). The CDR3 consists of 13 residues. V lost 1 base to trimming and J lost 2 bases, with 5 bases between them. DNA of the CDR3: TGTGCCAGCAGCTTAGGGAGTCAAGAGACCCAGTACTTC. Translated: CASSLGSQETQYF.

This rearrangement joins TRBV15 to TRBJ2-7; 8 positions agree with TRBD2. The CDR3 extends over 15 amino acids. Germline-derived CDR1 and CDR2 are LNHNV and YYDKDF (reference sequence). The ends lost 5 bases at V and 0 bases at J; junction bases unmatched: 6. CDR3 loop: CATSSGGHSSYEQYF. The CDR3, as DNA: TGTGCCACCAGCTCGGGGGGGCACAGCTCCTACGAGCAGTACTTC.

V and J are TRBV5-5 and TRBJ1-3; D unresolved. This CDR3 region has 15 residues. Trimming stripped 2 bases from V and 2 bases from J, with 11 bases between. From germline, CDR1 is SGHKS and CDR2 YYEKEE (reference sequence). The CDR3 sequence is CASSLLMRAGNTIYF. The CDR3 DNA reads TGTGCCAGCAGCTTACTTATGAGGGCTGGAAACACCATATATTTT.

V is TRBV19 and J is TRBJ2-7; TRBD1 agrees at 10 bases. Germline CDR1 is LNHDA and CDR2 is SQIVND (reference sequence). The CDR3 covers 15 residues. Germline trimming cut 5 bases from V and 5 bases from J; bases unmatched to any gene: 9. CDR3 region: CASSLTGQGDHEQYF. The CDR3 coding sequence is TGTGCCAGTAGTCTTACTGGACAGGGGGATCACGAGCAGTACTTC. The full variable domain, its missing parts supplied by reference TRBV19 and TRBJ2-7, is DGGITQSPKYLFRKEGQNVTLSCEQNLNHDAMYWYRQDPGQGLRLIYYSQIVNDFQKGDIAEGYSVSREKKESFPLTVTSAQKNPTAFYLCASSLTGQGDHEQYFGPGTRLTVT.

About this clone itself: Other DNA sequences in this specimen translate into the identical CDR3. This chain joins TRBV7-9 and TRBJ2-3; 9 bases agree with TRBD2. V shed 8 bases, J shed 6 bases, and the junction held 9 bases outside the gene matches. Germline V CDR1 and CDR2: SEHNR, FQNEAQ (reference sequence). This CDR3 is built from 14 residues. The CDR3 loop is CASPAAGGGDTQYF. The CDR3 bases are TGTGCCAGCCCCGCAGCGGGGGGCGGGGATACGCAGTATTTT. Full variable domain (missing parts from reference TRBV7-9 and TRBJ2-3): DTGVSQNPRHKITKRGQNVTFRCDPISEHNRLYWYRQTLGQGPEFLTYFQNEAQLEKSRLLSDRFSAERPKGSFSTLEIQRTEQGDSAMYLCASPAAGGGDTQYFGPGTRLTVL.

This clone was seen just once. V gene TRBV5-4 combines with J gene TRBJ2-5, with 7 bases lining up with TRBD2. There are 14 residues in the CDR3. Germline V lookup: CDR1 SGHNT, CDR2 YYREEE (reference sequence). The trim removed 1 base at V and 4 bases at J, leaving 4 bases unmatched. DNA for the CDR3: TGTGCCAGCAGCTTGTCTGGGGGGGTAGAGACCCAGTACTTC. Its protein product is CASSLSGGVETQYF.

The chain combines TRBV10-1 with TRBJ2-7; D possibly corresponds to TRBD1 (5 bases). CDR3 size: 15 residues. V was shortened by 6 bases and J by 3 bases, with 18 bases between the two germline ends. CDR1 and CDR2 (germline): WNHNN, SYGVQD (reference sequence). CDR3 protein: CASRLTEVSDYEQYF. CDR3 sequence (DNA): TGCGCCAGCAGATTGACAGAGGTTTCGGACTACGAGCAGTACTTC.

The chain combines TRBV18 with TRBJ1-1; D is possibly TRBD1 (5 bases). Germline values: CDR1 KGHSH, CDR2 LQKENI. This CDR3 comprises 13 residues. Trimming pared 3 bases from V and 7 bases from J, leaving 12 bases between. CDR3 bases: TGTGCCAGCTCACCGGGGGGGGGTAATGAAGCTTTCTTT. This codes for CASSPGGGNEAFF.

The V and J genes are TRBV29-1 and TRBJ2-5, with TRBD1 matching 9 bases. The tail of the sequence fits TRBJ2-7 better, so the J call may be wrong. The CDR3 totals 13 residues. The V gene's germline CDR1 is SQVTM and CDR2 ANQGSEA. CDR3 sequence reads: CSVRRTGEYEQYF. The CDR3 nucleotides are TGCAGCGTTCGGCGGACAGGGGAATACGAGCAGTACTTC.

This clone was seen a single time. The chain carries TRBV29-1 and TRBJ2-1, with 8 nucleotides matching TRBD1. V shed 2 bases and J 3 bases; nucleotides not matched to a gene: 3. Germline values: CDR1 SQVTM, CDR2 ANQGSEA. The CDR3 has 14 amino acids. As DNA, the CDR3 is TGCAGCGTTGAACAGGGGGCGTACTACAATGAGCAGTTCTTC. Residues: CSVEQGAYYNEQFF.

The chain carries TRBV7-3 and TRBJ2-2, with no clear D. The CDR3 sequence is 12 residues long. The ends were cut back, 3 bases at V and 6 bases at J, with 5 bases in the middle. Germline CDR1 is SGHTA and CDR2 is FQGTGA. The CDR3 here is CASSFLAGELFF. As DNA, the CDR3 is TGTGCCAGCAGCTTCTTAGCCGGGGAGCTGTTTTTT.

The chain employs TRBV28 and TRBJ2-3, with D uncertain. Germline V CDR1 and CDR2: MDHEN, SYDVKM. The CDR3 runs 12 residues. The germline V and J ends were trimmed by 6 bases and 2 bases, with 6 bases remaining between them. In nucleotides, the CDR3 is TGTGCCAGCAGCCCCCACACAGATACGCAGTATTTT. It specifies CASSPHTDTQYF.

The count of this clone is one. This chain uses TRBV19 with TRBJ1-5, with D possibly TRBD1 on 6 matching bases. V was shortened by 5 bases and J by 5 bases, with 16 bases between the two germline ends. Germline V gene data show CDR1 as LNHDA and CDR2 as SQIVND (reference sequence). The CDR3 is 15 amino acids. The chain's CDR3 is CASSFLGGADQPQHF. Written as DNA, the CDR3 is TGTGCCAGTAGTTTCTTGGGGGGGGCCGATCAGCCCCAGCATTTT.

The rearrangement uses TRBV19 and TRBJ2-1; the D is unclear. This CDR3 contains 16 residues. V dropped 4 bases and J dropped 0 bases, with 13 bases sitting between them. The germline CDR1 and CDR2 sequences are LNHDA and SQIVND (reference sequence). The CDR3 nucleotides are TGTGCCAGTAGTAGCGGCGGAGAGAGCTCCTACAATGAGCAGTTCTTC. Translating gives CASSSGGESSYNEQFF.

This clone was picked up a small number of times. The CDR3: CASRGGQGSYEQYF. CDR3 nucleotide sequence: TGTGCCAGCAGGGGGGGACAGGGATCCTACGAGCAGTACTTC. The rearrangement links TRBV2 to TRBJ2-7; 9 positions agree with TRBD1. The CDR3 consists of 14 residues. The germline gives CDR1 SNHLY, CDR2 FYNNEI. V was pared by 6 bases and J by 1 base, with 4 bases of the junction left unmatched.

The J gene is TRBJ1-1, the V gene TRBV18, with a weak D call TRBD1 (5 bases). The CDR3 is made up of 13 amino acids. Germline V lookup: CDR1 KGHSH, CDR2 LQKENI. V was clipped by 3 bases and J by 5 bases, with 10 bases between them. The CDR3, as DNA: TGTGCCAGCTCACCCGGACAAGGGACTGAAGCTTTCTTT. This codes for CASSPGQGTEAFF.

This clone has just one count. The genes are TRBV14 and TRBJ1-4, with D possibly matching TRBD1 (5 bases). Per the germline V gene, CDR1 is SGHDN and CDR2 is FVKESK. This CDR3 spans 14 amino acids. With 4 bases removed from V and 6 bases from J, the gap between germline ends came to 12 bases. CDR3 sequence (DNA): TGTGCCAGCAGCCCAGGGTTAAGAGATGAAAAACTGTTTTTT. This sequence encodes CASSPGLRDEKLFF.

The chain links TRBV27 to TRBJ1-2; D perhaps matches TRBD1 (5 bases). CDR1 and CDR2 from the germline V gene are MNHEY and SMNVEV (reference sequence). CDR3 size: 14 residues. The V end lost 4 bases, the J end lost 0 bases, and 9 bases lay between the germline ends. The CDR3 reads CASSSQGTNYGYTF. CDR3 DNA: TGTGCCAGCAGTTCCCAGGGTACTAACTATGGCTACACCTTC.

This clone was counted between two and nine times. The chain is built from TRBV6-1 and TRBJ1-3, with a weak D call TRBD1 (5 bases). Germline V gives CDR1 MNHNS, CDR2 SASEGT. Trimming took 0 bases from V and 5 from J, leaving 8 bases between them. This CDR3 is built from 14 residues. CDR3 sequence reads: CASSEATGRNTIYF. In DNA form, the CDR3 reads TGTGCCAGCAGTGAAGCAACAGGCCGAAACACCATATATTTT.

This chain joins TRBV27 and TRBJ2-5; 8 nucleotides align to TRBD1. The CDR3 is 15 residues long. The ends lost 6 bases at V and 1 base at J; junction bases unmatched: 7. The germline gives CDR1 MNHEY, CDR2 SMNVEV (reference sequence). The CDR3 loop is CASRTGEAGQETQYF. The CDR3 nucleotides read TGTGCCAGCAGGACAGGGGAAGCGGGCCAAGAGACCCAGTACTTC.